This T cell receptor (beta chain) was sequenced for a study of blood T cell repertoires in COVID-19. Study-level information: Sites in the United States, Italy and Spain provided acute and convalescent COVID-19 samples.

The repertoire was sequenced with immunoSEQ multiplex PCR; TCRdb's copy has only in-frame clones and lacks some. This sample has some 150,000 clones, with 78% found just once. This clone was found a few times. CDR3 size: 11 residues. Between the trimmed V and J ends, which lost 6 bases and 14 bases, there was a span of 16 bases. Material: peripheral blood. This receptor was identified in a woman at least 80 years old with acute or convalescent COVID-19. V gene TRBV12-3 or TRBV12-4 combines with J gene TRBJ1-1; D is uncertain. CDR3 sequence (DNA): TGTGCCAGCAGCTACGTTGAGGTACTCTTCTTT. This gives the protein CASSYVEVLFF.